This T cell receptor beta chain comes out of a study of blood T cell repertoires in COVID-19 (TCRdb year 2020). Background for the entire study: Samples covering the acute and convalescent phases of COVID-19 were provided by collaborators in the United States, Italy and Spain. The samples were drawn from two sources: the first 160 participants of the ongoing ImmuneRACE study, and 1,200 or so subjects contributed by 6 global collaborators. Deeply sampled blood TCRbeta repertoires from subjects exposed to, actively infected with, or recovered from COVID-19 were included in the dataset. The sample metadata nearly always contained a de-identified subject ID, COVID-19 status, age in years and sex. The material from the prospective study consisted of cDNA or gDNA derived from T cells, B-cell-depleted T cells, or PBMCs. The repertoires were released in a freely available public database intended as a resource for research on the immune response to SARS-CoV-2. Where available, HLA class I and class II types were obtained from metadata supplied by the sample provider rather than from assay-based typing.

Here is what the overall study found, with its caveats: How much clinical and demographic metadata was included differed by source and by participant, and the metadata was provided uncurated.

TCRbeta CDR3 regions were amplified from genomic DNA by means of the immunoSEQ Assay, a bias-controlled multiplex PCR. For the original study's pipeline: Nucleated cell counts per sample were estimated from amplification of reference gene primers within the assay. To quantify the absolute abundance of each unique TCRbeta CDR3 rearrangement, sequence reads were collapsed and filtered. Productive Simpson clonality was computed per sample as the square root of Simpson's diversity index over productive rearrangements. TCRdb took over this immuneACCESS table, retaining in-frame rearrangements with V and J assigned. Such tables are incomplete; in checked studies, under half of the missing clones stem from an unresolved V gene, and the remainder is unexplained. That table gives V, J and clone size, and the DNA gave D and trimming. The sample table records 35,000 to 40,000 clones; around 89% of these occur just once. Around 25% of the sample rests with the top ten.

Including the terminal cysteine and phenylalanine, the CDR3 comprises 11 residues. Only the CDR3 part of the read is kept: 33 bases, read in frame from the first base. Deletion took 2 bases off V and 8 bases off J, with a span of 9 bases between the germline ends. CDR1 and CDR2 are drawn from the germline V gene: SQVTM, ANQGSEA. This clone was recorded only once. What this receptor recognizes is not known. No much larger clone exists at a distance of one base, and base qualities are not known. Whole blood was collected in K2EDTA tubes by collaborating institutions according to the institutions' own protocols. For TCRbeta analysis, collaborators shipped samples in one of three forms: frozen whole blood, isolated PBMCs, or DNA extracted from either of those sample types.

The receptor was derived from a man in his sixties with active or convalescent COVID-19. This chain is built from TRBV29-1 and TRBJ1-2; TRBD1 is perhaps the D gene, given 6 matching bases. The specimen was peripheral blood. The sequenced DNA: TGCAGCGTTGAAAGGGGGTTCGGCTACACCTTC. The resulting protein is CSVERGFGYTF.